These 26 T cell receptor beta chains originate from one sample sequenced in a study of blood T cell repertoires in COVID-19. Clones were read by immunoSEQ multiplex PCR, and TCRdb kept only the in-frame ones, dropping some. The sample shows 200,000 to 250,000 clones, more than 75% of them seen only once. Sample: peripheral blood. Every receptor here comes from a woman in her 70s with active or convalescent COVID-19.

V and J are TRBV19 and TRBJ1-4; 7 nucleotides match TRBD1. CDR3 length: 16 amino acids. Germline V gives CDR1 LNHDA, CDR2 SQIVND (reference sequence). V dropped 3 bases and J dropped 5; count of bases not matched to a gene: 9. The CDR3 DNA reads TGTGCCAGTAGTATGGATACAGGGGTTGGAAATGAAAAACTGTTTTTT. Its protein product is CASSMDTGVGNEKLFF.

With respect to this clone: This CDR3 is also generated by other DNA sequences in the sample. The CDR3 sequence: CASSLPGQGEETQYF. As DNA, the CDR3 is TGTGCCAGCAGCCTGCCTGGACAGGGTGAGGAGACCCAGTACTTC. The chain employs TRBV5-6 and TRBJ2-5; 8 positions agree with TRBD1. V shed 4 bases, J shed 5 bases, and the junction held 10 bases outside the gene matches. Germline V gene data show CDR1 as SGHDT and CDR2 as YYEEEE. The CDR3 is 15 amino acids. Full variable domain (outside the CDR3, taken from reference TRBV5-6 and TRBJ2-5): DAGVTQSPTHLIKTRGQQVTLRCSPKSGHDTVSWYQQALGQGPQFIFQYYEEEERQRGNFPDRFSGHQFPNYSSELNVNALLLGDSALYLCASSLPGQGEETQYFGPGTRLLVL.

This clone turned up a few times. V gene TRBV5-1 combines with J gene TRBJ1-5; 7 bases line up with TRBD1. After removal of 1 base from V and 1 base from J, the junction contained 2 bases not matched to a gene. This CDR3 region has 15 residues. Germline-derived CDR1 and CDR2 are SGHRS and YFSETQ. Here the CDR3 reads CASSLKGASNQPQHF. The CDR3 region has the DNA TGCGCCAGCAGCTTGAAGGGGGCAAGCAATCAGCCCCAGCATTTT.

The chain has TRBV5-1 and TRBJ1-1, with a tentative D call TRBD1 (5 bases). Germline V gives CDR1 SGHRS, CDR2 YFSETQ. With 4 bases removed from V and 8 bases from J, the gap between germline ends came to 18 bases. The CDR3 extends over 14 amino acids. The CDR3: CASSIDSSMGEAFF. The CDR3 DNA is TGCGCCAGCAGCATCGACAGCTCCATGGGGGAAGCTTTCTTT.

The CDR3 nucleotides read TGTGCCAGTAGTTATGGGGAGGCGGGCAATCAGCCCCAGCATTTT. The encoded protein is CASSYGEAGNQPQHF. The chain couples TRBV19 to TRBJ1-5; no firm D call. CDR3 size: 15 residues. Germline V gene lookup returns CDR1 LNHDA and CDR2 SQIVND (reference sequence). V lost 5 bases, J lost 2 bases, and 13 bases lay in between.

This clone came up once. This chain joins TRBV11-2 and TRBJ2-1; tentative D call: TRBD2 (6 bases). Germline V CDR1 and CDR2: SGHAT, FQNNGV. This CDR3 has 12 amino acids. Trimming took off 3 bases at V and 8 bases at J, with 8 bases between the two ends. Here the CDR3 reads CASSFGGDEQFF. The CDR3 DNA follows: TGTGCCAGCAGCTTCGGGGGAGATGAGCAGTTCTTC.

The V and J genes are TRBV5-1 and TRBJ1-1; tentative D call: TRBD1 (6 bases). The CDR3 totals 15 residues. V was clipped by 0 bases and J by 0 bases, with 9 bases between them. CDR1 is SGHRS, CDR2 YFSETQ, per germline. The CDR3 DNA sequence: TGCGCCAGCAGCTTGGGTACAGGGATGAACACTGAAGCTTTCTTT. Amino acids: CASSLGTGMNTEAFF.

This sequence joins TRBV24-1 and TRBJ2-1, with a weak D call TRBD2 (6 bases). The CDR3 contains 16 residues. Germline V gene lookup returns CDR1 KGHDR and CDR2 SFDVKD. Trimming left V 2 bases short and J 2 bases short, with 12 bases between. The CDR3 nucleotides read TGTGCCACCAGTGATTGGGGTGGAGGGCCCTACAATGAGCAGTTCTTC. This codes for CATSDWGGGPYNEQFF.

The chain joins TRBV21-1 to TRBJ1-1. TRBV21-1 is classified as a pseudogene. This CDR3 contains 16 residues. CDR3 in DNA: TGTGCCAGCAGCAAAAAGTTCGCGGGGAGGGAAACTGAAGCTTTCTTT. It specifies CASSKKFAGRETEAFF.

The rearrangement joins TRBV12-5 to TRBJ2-6, with TRBD2 matching 11 bases. Germline CDR1 reads LGHNT; CDR2 reads FRNRAP. The CDR3 has 16 residues. The trim removed 3 bases at V and 4 bases at J, leaving 2 bases unmatched. The CDR3 DNA sequence: TGTGCTAGTGGTTTCCTAGCGGGAGGCGGGGCCAACGTCCTGACTTTC. Translated, it gives CASGFLAGGGANVLTF.

V usage is TRBV10-3 and J usage is TRBJ2-5; no reliable D call. Trimming cost V 3 bases and J 0 bases, with 5 bases left between them. CDR3 length: 13 amino acids. Germline V gene data show CDR1 as ENHRY and CDR2 as SYGVKD. The CDR3 region has the DNA TGTGCCATCAGTGACTCCCACCAAGAGACCCAGTACTTC. This sequence encodes CAISDSHQETQYF.

The chain links TRBV6-5 to TRBJ2-2; 9 bases line up with TRBD2. Germline CDR1 is MNHEY and CDR2 is SVGAGI. V shed 2 bases, J shed 5 bases, and the junction held 6 bases outside the gene matches. The CDR3 contains 16 residues. This chain's CDR3 is CASSYLGLAETGELFF. CDR3 nucleotides: TGTGCCAGCAGTTACCTGGGACTAGCTGAAACCGGGGAGCTGTTTTTT.

A single count supports this clone. The rearrangement links TRBV6-5 to TRBJ2-5; TRBD2 agrees at 9 bases. The CDR3 extends over 14 amino acids. Germline V gives CDR1 MNHEY, CDR2 SVGAGI. J lost 5 bases, V lost 7 bases, and 8 bases had no gene match. CDR3 sequence: CASTQLAGRETQYF. The DNA of the CDR3 is TGTGCCAGCACCCAGCTAGCGGGAAGGGAGACCCAGTACTTC.

This chain joins TRBV6-5 and TRBJ2-1; a possible D gene is TRBD1 (5 bases). The CDR3 consists of 15 residues. Per germline, CDR1 MNHEY and CDR2 SVGAGI. V was pared by 8 bases and J by 1 base, with 15 bases between. Here the CDR3 DNA reads TGTGCCAGCCTTCAAGAGGACAAGTCCTACAATGAGCAGTTCTTC. This gives the protein CASLQEDKSYNEQFF.

The chain employs TRBV11-2 and TRBJ1-2, with TRBD1 matching 9 bases. V shed 6 bases, J shed 8 bases, and the junction held 10 bases outside the gene matches. The CDR3 covers 14 residues. The germline CDR1 and CDR2 sequences are SGHAT and FQNNGV. CDR3: CASRGLTGQGGYTF. The CDR3 region has the DNA TGTGCCAGCAGAGGGTTAACGGGACAGGGAGGCTACACCTTC. The variable domain in full, completed from reference TRBV11-2 and TRBJ1-2, reads EAGVAQSPRYKIIEKRQSVAFWCNPISGHATLYWYQQILGQGPKLLIQFQNNGVVDDSQLPKDRFSAERLKGVDSTLKIQPAKLEDSAVYLCASRGLTGQGGYTFGSGTRLTVV.

The rearrangement joins TRBV19 to TRBJ2-1, with TRBD2 matching over 15 bases. The germline V gene has CDR1 LNHDA and CDR2 SQIVND (reference sequence). V lost 3 bases and J lost 10; bases outside the gene matches: 4. This CDR3 contains 15 residues. CDR3 nucleotide sequence: TGTGCCAGTAGTATGACGGGACTAGCGGGGGGCGAGCAGTTCTTC. Encoded protein: CASSMTGLAGGEQFF.

The chain carries TRBV7-2 and TRBJ1-2, with 8 bases matching TRBD1. V was pared by 5 bases and J by 8 bases, with 16 bases of the junction left unmatched. Germline V CDR1 and CDR2: SGHTA, FQGNSA. The CDR3 consists of 16 residues. The CDR3: CASSPRTGFTSGGYTF. The CDR3 DNA sequence: TGTGCCAGCAGCCCAAGGACAGGGTTCACCTCGGGAGGCTACACCTTC.

V usage is TRBV27 and J usage is TRBJ1-2; maybe TRBD1 (6 bases). Germline CDR1 MNHEY, CDR2 SMNVEV (reference sequence). The CDR3 consists of 15 residues. Trimming shortened V by 5 bases and J by 4 bases, and 17 bases separated the two germline ends. The DNA for the CDR3 is TGTGCCAGCAGTCGAAACAGGGAGTCCGGCTATGGCTACACCTTC. Its protein is CASSRNRESGYGYTF.

The rearrangement joins TRBV14 to TRBJ2-2; the D is unclear. The V gene lost 2 bases and the J gene lost 1 base, with 5 bases spanning the gap. The germline CDR1 and CDR2 sequences are SGHDN and FVKESK. This CDR3 is built from 14 residues. The CDR3 sequence is CASSQPLNTGELFF. The CDR3 coding sequence is TGTGCCAGCAGCCAACCTTTGAACACCGGGGAGCTGTTTTTT.

A word on this clone: The sample carries other DNA sequences with the same CDR3. The J gene is TRBJ1-2, the V gene TRBV5-1; D is unresolved. Germline CDR1 and CDR2: SGHRS and YFSETQ. The CDR3 consists of 13 residues. V was pared by 0 bases and J by 3 bases, with 6 bases between. As DNA, the CDR3 is TGCGCCAGCAGCTTGGACGGGGACTATGGCTACACCTTC. Protein product: CASSLDGDYGYTF.

The J gene is TRBJ2-5, the V gene TRBV7-2; D possibly corresponds to TRBD1 (6 bases). Germline CDR1 and CDR2: SGHTA and FQGNSA. V shed 5 bases and J shed 5 bases, with 12 bases lying between them. This CDR3 has 13 amino acids. CDR3 region: CASSPGVGETQYF. DNA of the CDR3: TGTGCCAGCAGCCCAGGGGTGGGGGAGACCCAGTACTTC. Full variable domain (missing parts from reference TRBV7-2 and TRBJ2-5): GAGVSQSPSNKVTEKGKDVELRCDPISGHTALYWYRQSLGQGLEFLIYFQGNSAPDKSGLPSDRFSAERTGGSVSTLTIQRTQQEDSAVYLCASSPGVGETQYFGPGTRLLVL.

The V and J genes are TRBV7-9 and TRBJ1-3, with TRBD1 matching over 9 bases. Germline lookup yields CDR1 SEHNR and CDR2 FQNEAQ (reference sequence). This CDR3 has 15 amino acids. The V gene end was trimmed by 1 base and the J gene end by 9 bases; junction bases not matched to a gene: 7. CDR3 in DNA: TGTGCCAGCAGCTTAGGGGGACAGGGCAGCGGCACCATATATTTT. The encoded protein is CASSLGGQGSGTIYF.

This chain links TRBV18 with TRBJ1-2; unclear D gene. Germline V gene sequence: CDR1 KGHSH, CDR2 LQKENI. This CDR3 contains 14 residues. Trimming removed 2 bases from V and 6 bases from J, with 13 bases in between. The CDR3 spells CASSPEEGRDGYTF. CDR3 coding DNA: TGTGCCAGCTCACCAGAAGAGGGAAGAGATGGCTACACCTTC.

V gene TRBV10-3 combines with J gene TRBJ2-7; D is perhaps TRBD1 (7 bases). Looked up from germline, CDR1 is ENHRY and CDR2 is SYGVKD. V shed 2 bases and J shed 4 bases, with 12 bases lying between them. There are 14 residues in the CDR3. CDR3 sequence reads: CAISEVQGGYEQYF. CDR3 coding DNA: TGTGCCATCAGTGAGGTCCAGGGGGGATACGAGCAGTACTTC.

Concerning this clone: This may be a read error: a much more frequent sequence differs by one nucleotide. The gene calls are TRBV6-5 and TRBJ1-1, with D tentatively TRBD1 (5 bases). Trimming stripped 5 bases from V and 1 base from J, with 8 bases between. Germline V lookup: CDR1 MNHEY, CDR2 SVGAGI. This CDR3 region has 13 residues. The CDR3 DNA is TGTGCCAGCAGTCCAACAGGGAACACTGAAGCTTTCTTT. Translating it yields CASSPTGNTEAFF.

The genes are TRBV5-1 and TRBJ2-5; weak D call: TRBD2 (6 bases). V was clipped by 7 bases and J by 4 bases, with 17 bases between them. The CDR3 extends over 14 amino acids. Germline loops: CDR1 SGHRS, CDR2 YFSETQ. In DNA form, the CDR3 reads TGCGCCAGCCCCCTGGGACGGGGGATAGAGACCCAGTACTTC. This gives the protein CASPLGRGIETQYF.